This TCR beta chain came from a study of blood T cell repertoires in COVID-19. Participants were aged roughly 18 to 89 years from about two dozen US areas. Categorization into cohorts depended on clinical history that participants reported. Per the original data handling: From reference gene primer amplification, estimates of nucleated cell counts were derived. Sequencing was performed with immunoSEQ multiplex PCR; in TCRdb, only in-frame clones are kept and a portion is missing. The DNA gave D and trimming, while V, J and clone size come from that table. This repertoire shows under 250,000 clones, roughly nine tenths found once; its top ten account for about 3.5%. Trimming at V came to 5 bases and at J to 2 bases, leaving 5 bases not matched to a gene. CDR3 length: 14 residues. Per germline, CDR1 LNHDA and CDR2 SQIVND (reference sequence).

Sequencing was carried out using PBMCs or T cells enriched from blood (not recorded which). The gene calls are TRBV19 and TRBJ1-2, with 7 positions matching TRBD1. This TCR was recovered from a young woman in a cohort exposed to, infected with or recovered from COVID-19 (not recorded which). CDR3 DNA: TGTGCCAGTAGTCTTGAGGGGGCAAACTATGGCTACACCTTC. This gives the protein CASSLEGANYGYTF. Based on the CDR3 plus reference TRBV19 and TRBJ1-2, the full variable domain is DGGITQSPKYLFRKEGQNVTLSCEQNLNHDAMYWYRQDPGQGLRLIYYSQIVNDFQKGDIAEGYSVSREKKESFPLTVTSAQKNPTAFYLCASSLEGANYGYTFGSGTRLTVV.